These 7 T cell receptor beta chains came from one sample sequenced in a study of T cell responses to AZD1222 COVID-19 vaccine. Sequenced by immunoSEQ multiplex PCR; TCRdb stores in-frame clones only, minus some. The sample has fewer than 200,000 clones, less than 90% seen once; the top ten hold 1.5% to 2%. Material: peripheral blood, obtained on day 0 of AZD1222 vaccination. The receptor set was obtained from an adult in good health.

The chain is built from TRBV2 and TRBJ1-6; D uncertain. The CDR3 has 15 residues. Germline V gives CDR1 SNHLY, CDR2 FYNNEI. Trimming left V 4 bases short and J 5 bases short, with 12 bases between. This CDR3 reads CASSAQGRDNSPLHF. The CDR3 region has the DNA TGTGCCAGCAGTGCGCAAGGAAGGGATAATTCACCCCTCCACTTT.

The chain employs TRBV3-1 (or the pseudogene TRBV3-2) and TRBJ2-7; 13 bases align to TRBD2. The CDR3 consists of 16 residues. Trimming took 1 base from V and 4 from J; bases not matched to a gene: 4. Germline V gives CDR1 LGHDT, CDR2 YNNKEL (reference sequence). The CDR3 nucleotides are TGTGCCAGCAGCCAAGGACTAGCGGGAGGTCTTTACGAGCAGTACTTC. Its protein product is CASSQGLAGGLYEQYF.

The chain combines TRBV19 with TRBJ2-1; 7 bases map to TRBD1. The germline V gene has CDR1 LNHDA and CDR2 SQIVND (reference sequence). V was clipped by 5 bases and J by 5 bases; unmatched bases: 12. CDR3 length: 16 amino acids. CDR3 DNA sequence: TGTGCCAGTAGTCTCAGCCCGACAGGGAGCAACAATGAGCAGTTCTTC. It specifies CASSLSPTGSNNEQFF.

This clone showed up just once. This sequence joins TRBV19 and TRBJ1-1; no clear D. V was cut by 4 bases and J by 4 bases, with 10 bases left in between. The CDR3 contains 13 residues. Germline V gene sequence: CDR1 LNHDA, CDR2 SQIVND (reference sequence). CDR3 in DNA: TGTGCCAGTAGTAATTGGACGAGCACTGAAGCTTTCTTT. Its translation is CASSNWTSTEAFF.

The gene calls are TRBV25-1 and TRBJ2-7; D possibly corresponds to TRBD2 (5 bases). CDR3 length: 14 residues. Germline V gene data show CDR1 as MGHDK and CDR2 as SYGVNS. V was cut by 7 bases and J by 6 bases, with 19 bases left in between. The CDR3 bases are TGTGCCAGCACCGAGGAGACTATCGGTGGCGAGCAGTACTTC. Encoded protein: CASTEETIGGEQYF.

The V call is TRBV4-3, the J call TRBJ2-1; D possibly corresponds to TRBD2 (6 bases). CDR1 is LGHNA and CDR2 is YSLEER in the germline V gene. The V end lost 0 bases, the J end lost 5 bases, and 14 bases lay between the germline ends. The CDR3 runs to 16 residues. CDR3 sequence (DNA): TGCGCCAGCAGCCAAGATGAGGGCGGGACGAACAATGAGCAGTTCTTC. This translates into CASSQDEGGTNNEQFF.

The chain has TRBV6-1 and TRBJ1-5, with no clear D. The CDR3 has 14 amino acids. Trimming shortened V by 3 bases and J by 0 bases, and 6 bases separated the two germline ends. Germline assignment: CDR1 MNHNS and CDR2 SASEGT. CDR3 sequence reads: CASSDGYSNQPQHF. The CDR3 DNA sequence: TGTGCCAGCAGTGACGGATATAGCAATCAGCCCCAGCATTTT.